What follows are 32 T cell receptor beta chains derived from one specimen sequenced in a study of T cell responses to AZD1222 COVID-19 vaccine. Only in-frame clones appear in the TCRdb table, and some are missing; sequencing was by immunoSEQ multiplex PCR. This table has 140,000 or so clones, roughly nine tenths appearing once. Material: peripheral blood, obtained 28 days after the second dose of the MenACWY control vaccine. These receptors were collected from an adult who received the MenACWY meningococcal vaccine as a control.

This clone showed up just a few times. The chain recombines TRBV9 with TRBJ2-7; no clear D gene. The V gene lost 3 bases and the J gene lost 7 bases, with 14 bases spanning the gap. The germline CDR1 and CDR2 sequences are SGDLS and YYNGEE. CDR3 size: 13 residues. This CDR3 reads CASSARMVGEQYF. In DNA, the CDR3 is TGTGCCAGCAGCGCGAGGATGGTAGGGGAGCAGTACTTC.

The chain is built from TRBV10-3 and TRBJ2-5; the D gene is possibly TRBD2 (6 bases). The length of the CDR3 is 14 residues. CDR1 is ENHRY and CDR2 is SYGVKD in the germline V gene. Trimming pared 0 bases from V and 2 bases from J, leaving 7 bases between. CDR3 nucleotide sequence: TGTGCCATCAGTGAGTCGGCGGGACAAGAGACCCAGTACTTC. Its translation is CAISESAGQETQYF.

The table lists this clone with a few counts. The rearrangement joins TRBV4-2 to TRBJ2-5, with 7 positions matching TRBD2. CDR1 is LGHNA, CDR2 YNFKEQ, per germline. This CDR3 has 15 amino acids. Trimming took 0 bases from V and 6 from J; bases not matched to a gene: 7. This CDR3 reads CASSQEAGVVQTQYF. As DNA, the CDR3 is TGTGCCAGCAGCCAAGAGGCGGGAGTAGTGCAGACCCAGTACTTC.

This chain uses TRBV20-1 with TRBJ1-3; D not certain. Germline lookup yields CDR1 DFQATT and CDR2 SNEGSKA (reference sequence). Between the trimmed V and J ends, which lost 6 bases and 4 bases, there was a span of 7 bases. This CDR3 is built from 11 residues. The CDR3 sequence is CSAGGGNTIYF. Here the CDR3 DNA reads TGCAGTGCCGGTGGGGGAAACACCATATATTTT.

The chain combines TRBV28 with TRBJ2-2; 7 nucleotides line up with TRBD2. Germline trimming cut 1 base from V and 0 bases from J; bases unmatched to any gene: 2. Germline V gene data show CDR1 as MDHEN and CDR2 as SYDVKM. The CDR3 runs to 16 residues. Written as DNA, the CDR3 is TGTGCCAGCAGTTTATCGAGCGGGACGAACACCGGGGAGCTGTTTTTT. Encoded protein: CASSLSSGTNTGELFF.

V gene TRBV21-1 combines with J gene TRBJ1-1; TRBD1, the D gene given by the table, was not confirmed from the DNA. TRBV21-1 corresponds to a pseudogene. The CDR3 covers 15 residues. CDR3 coding DNA: TGTGCCAGCAGCAAAATTGGCAGGGATGGCACTGAAGCTTTCTTT. As protein: CASSKIGRDGTEAFF.

V gene TRBV19 combines with J gene TRBJ2-5; 9 positions match TRBD2. CDR3 length equals 15 residues. Losses at the gene ends were 6 bases for V and 3 bases for J; bases not matched to a gene: 8. Looked up from germline, CDR1 is LNHDA and CDR2 is SQIVND (reference sequence). CDR3 residues: CASRARTSVEETQYF. CDR3 DNA sequence: TGTGCCAGTAGAGCGAGGACTAGCGTAGAAGAGACCCAGTACTTC.

The V and J genes are TRBV10-1 and TRBJ2-1; TRBD2 might be the D (7 bases). The CDR3 covers 16 residues. Germline V gene sequence: CDR1 WNHNN, CDR2 SYGVQD (reference sequence). V lost 4 bases, J lost 2 bases, and 15 bases lay in between. This CDR3 is CASSVGGRGAYNEQFF. CDR3 nucleotides: TGCGCCAGCAGTGTGGGGGGGCGCGGGGCCTACAATGAGCAGTTCTTC.

This clone was picked up one time. This chain links TRBV10-3 with TRBJ1-2; 8 bases are shared with TRBD1. J was trimmed by 7 bases and V by 5 bases; bases with no gene match: 9. The CDR3 spans 14 residues. Germline V gene data show CDR1 as ENHRY and CDR2 as SYGVKD. For the CDR3, the DNA is TGTGCCATCAGTAAAGAGACAGGGGTCGGTGGCTACACCTTC. Translation: CAISKETGVGGYTF.

Remarks on this clone: This sample includes further DNA sequences coding for the same CDR3. The chain is built from TRBV5-1 and TRBJ1-4; D is undetermined. CDR1 is SGHRS, CDR2 YFSETQ, per germline. The V and J ends lost 2 bases and 4 bases respectively, with 6 bases between them. The CDR3 consists of 13 residues. CDR3 in DNA: TGCGCCAGCAGCTTAGGACGTAATGAAAAACTGTTTTTT. Translation: CASSLGRNEKLFF. The full variable domain, with the rest looked up from reference TRBV5-1 and TRBJ1-4, is KAGVTQTPRYLIKTRGQQVTLSCSPISGHRSVSWYQQTPGQGLQFLFEYFSETQRNKGNFPGRFSGRQFSNSRSEMNVSTLELGDSALYLCASSLGRNEKLFFGSGTQLSVL.

The chain carries TRBV6-2 or TRBV6-3 and TRBJ2-7, with a possible D match to TRBD2 (6 bases). This CDR3 is built from 14 residues. Germline CDR1 is MNHEY and CDR2 is SVGEGT. V dropped 2 bases and J dropped 1 base, with 9 bases sitting between them. The CDR3 DNA reads as TGTGCCAGCAGTTACGAGCGGGCGTCCTACGAGCAGTACTTC. It specifies CASSYERASYEQYF.

The chain couples TRBV18 to TRBJ1-6, with D unresolved. CDR3 length equals 13 residues. Looked up from germline, CDR1 is KGHSH and CDR2 is LQKENI. V was pared by 2 bases and J by 5 bases, with 4 bases between. CDR3 nucleotides: TGTGCCAGCTCACCAGGAGATAATTCACCCCTCCACTTT. Translating it yields CASSPGDNSPLHF.

The chain employs TRBV5-4 and TRBJ1-6; tentative D call: TRBD1 (6 bases). CDR1 SGHNT and CDR2 YYREEE come from the germline V gene (reference sequence). Trimming took 0 bases from V and 7 from J, leaving 8 bases between them. The length of the CDR3 is 14 residues. The DNA for the CDR3 is TGTGCCAGCAGCTTGGGGGGGCTAAATTCACCCCTCCACTTT. Translating gives CASSLGGLNSPLHF.

There are a few counts of this clone. This chain links TRBV23-1 with TRBJ1-1; D gene ambiguous. TRBV23-1 is recorded as an ORF, its role being uncertain. V was trimmed by 0 bases and J by 1 base, leaving 6 bases between them. The CDR3 covers 14 residues. CDR3 DNA: TGCGCCAGCAGTCAATCTCCCAGGAACACTGAAGCTTTCTTT. Residues: CASSQSPRNTEAFF.

The V gene is TRBV29-1, the J gene TRBJ1-1; D not resolved. The CDR3 spans 12 residues. The V end was cut by 6 bases, the J end by 1 base, with 9 bases between. Germline V lookup: CDR1 SQVTM, CDR2 ANQGSEA. The CDR3 sequence is CSVRLPNTEAFF. CDR3 DNA sequence: TGCAGCGTCAGGCTGCCGAACACTGAAGCTTTCTTT.

This chain links TRBV6-5 with TRBJ2-7; D is possibly TRBD1 (5 bases). Trimming pared 2 bases from V and 2 bases from J, leaving 10 bases between. CDR3 length equals 14 residues. Per the germline V gene, CDR1 is MNHEY and CDR2 is SVGAGI. The CDR3 nucleotides are TGTGCCAGCAGTTACGACAGAACCCCCTACGAGCAGTACTTC. Protein: CASSYDRTPYEQYF.

Comments on this clone: Other DNA sequences in this sample translate to the same CDR3. The chain is built from TRBV19 and TRBJ2-5; D ambiguous. Germline values: CDR1 LNHDA, CDR2 SQIVND (reference sequence). Trimming took off 2 bases at V and 2 bases at J, with 6 bases between the two ends. CDR3 size: 13 residues. Here the CDR3 reads CASSISTQETQYF. The CDR3 DNA follows: TGTGCCAGTAGTATATCAACTCAAGAGACCCAGTACTTC.

The chain uses TRBV3-1 (or the pseudogene TRBV3-2) and TRBJ1-6; D is possibly TRBD1 (5 bases). The length of the CDR3 is 15 residues. The germline V and J ends were trimmed by 1 base and 6 bases, with 10 bases remaining between them. CDR1 LGHDT and CDR2 YNNKEL come from the germline V gene (reference sequence). CDR3 protein: CASSQARGPNSPLHF. The CDR3 DNA is TGTGCCAGCAGCCAAGCTAGGGGACCTAATTCACCCCTCCACTTT.

The CDR3 region is CASSLAGQRGGEKLFF. For the CDR3, the DNA is TGCGCCAGCAGCTTGGCCGGGCAGCGAGGCGGTGAAAAACTGTTTTTT. The rearrangement joins TRBV5-1 to TRBJ1-4; D gene ambiguous. CDR3 length: 16 amino acids. With 0 bases removed from V and 7 bases from J, the gap between germline ends came to 16 bases. CDR1 and CDR2 from the germline V gene are SGHRS and YFSETQ.

The V call is TRBV21-1, the J call TRBJ2-5; TRBD2 is the table's D call, not checked against the DNA. TRBV21-1 is recorded as a pseudogene. This CDR3 region has 17 residues. CDR3: CASSRPRGGGYQETQYF. For the CDR3, the DNA is TGTGCCAGCAGCCGCCCTCGGGGGGGAGGGTACCAAGAGACCCAGTACTTC.

The chain couples TRBV14 to TRBJ2-2; 11 nucleotides match TRBD1. CDR3 size: 16 residues. V was pared by 3 bases and J by 5 bases, with 5 bases of the junction left unmatched. Germline-derived CDR1 and CDR2 are SGHDN and FVKESK. CDR3 nucleotides: TGTGCCAGCAGCCAGAGGACAGGGGGCTGGACCGGGGAGCTGTTTTTT. Translating gives CASSQRTGGWTGELFF.

The chain has TRBV7-3 and TRBJ2-5; D not certain. The V end lost 5 bases, the J end lost 0 bases, and 7 bases lay between the germline ends. The CDR3 length is 13 residues. From germline, CDR1 is SGHTA and CDR2 FQGTGA. DNA for the CDR3: TGTGCCAGCAGCCCCCCCGACCAAGAGACCCAGTACTTC. It encodes CASSPPDQETQYF.

In its sample, this clone was seen a few times. The rearrangement uses TRBV5-4 and TRBJ1-4; D possibly corresponds to TRBD1 (5 bases). Germline assignment: CDR1 SGHNT and CDR2 YYREEE (reference sequence). V was cut by 2 bases and J by 3 bases, with 14 bases left in between. This CDR3 is 16 amino acids long. CDR3 amino acids: CASSFASGAANEKLFF. CDR3 in DNA: TGTGCCAGCAGCTTCGCGAGCGGGGCGGCTAATGAAAAACTGTTTTTT.

This chain joins TRBV10-3 and TRBJ2-2; TRBD1 or TRBD2 may be the D gene (5 bases each). Deletions cut 3 bases from V and 3 bases from J, with 11 bases between. Germline values: CDR1 ENHRY, CDR2 SYGVKD. The CDR3 covers 15 residues. CDR3 sequence: CAISEWQGDTGELFF. CDR3 nucleotide sequence: TGTGCCATCAGTGAATGGCAGGGAGACACCGGGGAGCTGTTTTTT.

V usage is TRBV5-6 and J usage is TRBJ1-4; possibly TRBD1 for D (6 bases). The ends were cut back, 4 bases at V and 0 bases at J, with 13 bases in the middle. Germline assignment: CDR1 SGHDT and CDR2 YYEEEE. The CDR3 runs 16 residues. The CDR3 here is CASSQGRVATNEKLFF. CDR3 in DNA: TGTGCCAGCAGCCAGGGGAGGGTTGCAACTAATGAAAAACTGTTTTTT.

The chain recombines TRBV19 with TRBJ2-7; D is uncertain. The CDR3 totals 12 residues. The germline CDR1 and CDR2 sequences are LNHDA and SQIVND (reference sequence). Trimming pared 5 bases from V and 6 bases from J, leaving 11 bases between. The CDR3 region is CASSPSGVEQYF. The CDR3 DNA sequence: TGTGCCAGTAGTCCCAGTGGGGTCGAGCAGTACTTC.

The sample holds one count of this clone. The chain uses TRBV24-1 and TRBJ1-5; D is unresolved. Deletions cut 4 bases from V and 3 bases from J, with 9 bases between. This CDR3 is built from 14 residues. Germline CDR1 is KGHDR and CDR2 is SFDVKD. Written as DNA, the CDR3 is TGTGCCACCAGTGAAACAGCCACCAATCAGCCCCAGCATTTT. Translated: CATSETATNQPQHF.

The CDR3 DNA reads as TGTGCCAGCTCAAACGGGGGTCTCCAAGGCGGCTACACCTTC. Translated: CASSNGGLQGGYTF. The chain carries TRBV6-4 and TRBJ1-2; possibly TRBD1 for D (5 bases). Germline V lookup: CDR1 MRHNA, CDR2 SNTAGT. V dropped 8 bases and J dropped 8 bases, with 21 bases sitting between them. This CDR3 spans 14 amino acids.

CDR3 coding DNA: TGTGCCAGCAGCATAGGACTTACCAGAACCCAGTACTTC. Its translation: CASSIGLTRTQYF. The chain is built from TRBV21-1 and TRBJ2-5; the table's TRBD2 call for D was not verified on the DNA. TRBV21-1 is designated a pseudogene. The CDR3 totals 13 residues.

V is TRBV2 and J is TRBJ1-1, with TRBD1 matching over 10 bases. The trim removed 7 bases at V and 4 bases at J, leaving 3 bases unmatched. The germline V gene encodes CDR1 SNHLY and CDR2 FYNNEI. The CDR3 covers 13 residues. The CDR3 DNA follows: TGTGCCAGCAAACGGACAGGGGGCACTGAAGCTTTCTTT. It encodes CASKRTGGTEAFF.

The chain recombines TRBV28 with TRBJ1-2; TRBD1 might be the D (5 bases). CDR3 size: 15 residues. Germline V lookup: CDR1 MDHEN, CDR2 SYDVKM. With 2 bases removed from V and 1 base from J, the gap between germline ends came to 11 bases. Here the CDR3 reads CASSLGGPDNYGYTF. As DNA, the CDR3 is TGTGCCAGCAGTTTAGGGGGTCCCGATAACTATGGCTACACCTTC.

V gene TRBV7-9 combines with J gene TRBJ2-5; D is perhaps TRBD1 (7 bases). The germline V gene has CDR1 SEHNR and CDR2 FQNEAQ (reference sequence). The CDR3 covers 14 residues. The ends were cut back, 8 bases at V and 5 bases at J, with 18 bases in the middle. The CDR3 loop is CASGRWQGVETQYF. CDR3 sequence (DNA): TGTGCCAGCGGGAGGTGGCAGGGGGTTGAGACCCAGTACTTC.